The T cell receptor beta chain described here comes from a study of T cells in Graves' hyperthyroidism and ophthalmopathy. Thyroid ultrasound and orbital computed tomography, with clinical symptoms and serum thyroxine and TRAb, informed diagnoses. Amplified regions were TCR beta CDR3 sequences from RNA transcripts. The TCR CDR3 was amplified in a first-round RT-PCR using the HTBI primer set. TCRdb re-called the multiplex PCR reads with MiXCR, one entry per CDR3 protein. The sample shows around 430,000 distinct CDR3 sequences, 14% to 15% of them seen only once. This CDR3 is 14 amino acids long. After removal of 7 bases from V and 2 bases from J, the junction contained 7 bases not matched to a gene. CDR1 is LNHDA, CDR2 SQIVND, per germline (reference sequence).

This chain connects TRBV19 to TRBJ2-7, with 8 bases fitting TRBD1. The clonotype was recovered from a woman aged 25 to 39 with Graves' hyperthyroidism. The sequencing input was blood. In DNA form, the CDR3 reads TGTGCCAGTAAGGTGACAGGGGCAGCCTACGAGCAGTACTTC. Amino acids: CASKVTGAAYEQYF.